This T cell receptor beta chain was captured in a study of T-cell memory formation after mild COVID-19 (dated by TCRdb to the early 2020s). With regard to the full study: TCR sequence clusters from the two donors were found to be largely donor specific. T-cell clones expanding and contracting after mild COVID-19 in a couple of donors were tracked by longitudinal TCRalpha and TCRbeta repertoire sequencing. The cohort was made up of two young adult volunteers, one female and one male, who were previously healthy.

Sequencing was performed on an Illumina NovaSeq 6000. TCRalpha and TCRbeta cDNA libraries were constructed by 5'RACE with constant-segment primers, with sample barcodes and unique molecular identifiers being introduced. RNA was extracted from every sample with Trizol reagent. Library amplification was performed in two PCR steps, and a second sample barcode and Illumina TruSeq adapters were introduced in the second step. The libraries were sequenced on an Illumina NovaSeq using 2 x 150 bp paired-end reads. From the authors' description of their analysis: The reads were demultiplexed and collapsed into UMI-guided consensus sequences using migec v1.2.7. With mixcr v2.1.11, UMI consensuses were aligned to TRA and TRB V and J templates and assembled into clonotypes. A clonotype was counted as expanded or contracted only if both edgeR and NoisET called the change significant, with noise models trained on biological replicates. For edgeR calls, the thresholds were a false discovery rate-adjusted p below 0.01 and a log2 fold-change of 1. PCA with hierarchical clustering of max-normalized trajectories of the 1000 most abundant clonotypes was used as exploratory dynamics analysis. Separately sequenced CD4+ and CD8+ repertoires were used to assign the CD4 or CD8 phenotype of responding clones. TCRdb itself trimmed the public reads at Q25 with fastp, ran MiXCR and retained productive beta chains. Here each entry gathers all rows of one CDR3 protein and keeps the most common genes and DNA. The V and J calls here are based on TCRdb, not the publication. The sample has about 560,000 distinct CDR3 sequences on record, 15% to 20% of them singletons. The ten top clones hold just over 8% of the sample.

Details on this clonotype: The target of this receptor is not known. No qualities accompany the bases; no much larger clone lies one base away.

Ficoll-Paque density gradient centrifugation was used to isolate PBMCs. Summary of the overall study and its limitations: Contracting CD4+ clones turned up mainly in the CM and EM memory subsets, whereas EMRA was where CD8+ clones were enriched. Some responding clones were detected in pre-infection memory, which suggested that pre-existing cross-reactive memory T cells had joined the SARS-CoV-2 response. The study covered only two mild cases, and larger cohorts including severe cases with pre-infection samples were considered necessary. From day 15 to 85, contracting clones showed balanced CD4/CD8 phenotypes, whereas a second wave of clones that expanded from day 15 to 37 leaned towards CD4+. SARS-CoV-2 specificity of the second-wave clones peaking on day 37 was not confirmed.

The CDR3 spans 15 residues, from the cysteine through the phenylalanine. Only the CDR3 DNA is retained, 45 bases long and in frame from the first base. Trimming costs V 5 bases and J 0 bases, and their ends lie 8 bases apart. Based on the germline V gene (reference sequence), the CDR1 and CDR2 sequences are MNHEY and SMNVEV. The chain links TRBV27 with TRBJ2-6, with TRBD1 as a weak D call on 5 bases. The source material was PBMCs or a T cell subset sorted from them (not recorded which). The source is an adult woman who had mild COVID-19 (a few samples of this study predate the infection). The sample titles of this study are shuffled in the database, so cell type and time point are left out; the donor was told from shared clones. CDR3 loop: CASSDSVSGANVLTF. The DNA sequence follows: TGTGCCAGCAGTGACAGTGTCTCTGGGGCCAACGTCCTGACTTTC.